Presented here are 4 T cell receptor beta chains from one specimen sequenced in a study of T cells after yellow fever vaccination. In TCRdb, the 5' RACE reads were re-called with MiXCR into one record per CDR3 protein. There are 320,000 or so distinct CDR3 sequences in the sample; 8% to 9.5% occur only once, and roughly a sixth lies in the top ten. This sample comprised PBMCs, obtained about 49 days after the first yellow fever vaccination. These TCRs come from a man aged 18 to 30 who received the YFV17D yellow fever vaccine.

This clonotype was seen more than once but under ten times. This sequence joins TRBV7-8 and TRBJ2-4, with 10 bases aligning to TRBD2. J was trimmed by 7 bases and V by 3 bases; bases with no gene match: 12. Germline V CDR1 and CDR2: SGHVS, FQNEAQ. The CDR3 runs to 17 residues. The CDR3 DNA sequence: TGTGCCAGCAGCTTGTGGCTAGCGGGGGCCGCCGGGAACATTCAGTACTTC. It is translated as CASSLWLAGAAGNIQYF.

The CDR3 bases are TGCAGTGCTAGAGATCGGCCAGCGGGGGCTTTAAGGAATGAGCAGTTCTTC. Amino acid sequence: CSARDRPAGALRNEQFF. The chain links TRBV20-1 to TRBJ2-1; 8 bases are a match to TRBD2. V lost 0 bases to trimming and J lost 7 bases; unmatched junction nucleotides: 14. This CDR3 is 17 amino acids long. Germline CDR1 is DFQATT and CDR2 is SNEGSKA (reference sequence).

This clonotype was seen only a few times. This sequence joins TRBV6-1 and TRBJ2-7; 9 nucleotides agree with TRBD1. After removal of 4 bases from V and 3 bases from J, the junction contained 7 bases not matched to a gene. The germline gives CDR1 MNHNS, CDR2 SASEGT. The CDR3 runs 15 residues. The CDR3 is CASSGGTGSYYEQYF. As DNA, the CDR3 is TGTGCCAGCAGTGGCGGGACAGGGAGCTACTACGAGCAGTACTTC.

A few counts support this clonotype. The chain links TRBV15 to TRBJ2-2; tentative D call: TRBD2 (5 bases). V dropped 0 bases and J dropped 8 bases, with 7 bases sitting between them. Germline values: CDR1 LNHNV, CDR2 YYDKDF (reference sequence). This CDR3 comprises 13 residues. In DNA, the CDR3 is TGTGCCACCAGCAGAGAGAGGGCGGGGGAGCTGTTTTTT. Protein: CATSRERAGELFF.